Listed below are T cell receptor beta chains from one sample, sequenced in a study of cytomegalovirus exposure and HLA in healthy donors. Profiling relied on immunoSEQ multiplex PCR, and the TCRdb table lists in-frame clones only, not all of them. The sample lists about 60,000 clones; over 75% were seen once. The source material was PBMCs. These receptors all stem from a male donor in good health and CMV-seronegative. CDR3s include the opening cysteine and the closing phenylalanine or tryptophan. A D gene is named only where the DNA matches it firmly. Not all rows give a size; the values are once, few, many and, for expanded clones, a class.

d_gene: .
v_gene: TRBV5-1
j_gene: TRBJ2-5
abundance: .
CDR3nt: TGCGCCAGCACTTACTCGGAGACCCAGTACTTC
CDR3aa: CASTYSETQYF

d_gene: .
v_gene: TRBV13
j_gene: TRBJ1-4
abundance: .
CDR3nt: TGTGCCAGCAGCTTAACGCAGGGATATGAAAAACTGTTTTTT
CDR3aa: CASSLTQGYEKLFF

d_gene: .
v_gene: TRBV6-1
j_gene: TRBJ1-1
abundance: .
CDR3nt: TGTGCCAGCAGTGAAGGAGCAGGGCTGAACACTGAAGCTTTCTTT
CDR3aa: CASSEGAGLNTEAFF

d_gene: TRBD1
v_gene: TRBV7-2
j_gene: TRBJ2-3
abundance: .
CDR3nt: TGTGCCAGCAGCTTAGACAGGCAGGGGGTATCAGATACGCAGTATTTT
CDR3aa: CASSLDRQGVSDTQYF

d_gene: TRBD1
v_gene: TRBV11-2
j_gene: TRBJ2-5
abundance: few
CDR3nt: TGTGCCAGCAGCGCCCGCGGGCTCCAGGGGACAGCCCAAGAGACCCAGTACTTC
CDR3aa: CASSARGLQGTAQETQYF

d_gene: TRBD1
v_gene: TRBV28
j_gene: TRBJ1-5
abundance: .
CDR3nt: TGTGCCAGCAGTACTAGGGGACAGTCCGGGGCCCAGCATTTT
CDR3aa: CASSTRGQSGAQHF

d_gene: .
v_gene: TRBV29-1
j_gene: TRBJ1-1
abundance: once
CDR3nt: TGCAGCGTTGAGAGAGAGTCTGAAGCTTTCTTT
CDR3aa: CSVERESEAFF

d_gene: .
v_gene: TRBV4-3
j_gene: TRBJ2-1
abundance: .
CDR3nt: TGCGCCAGCAGCCAAGATTCAATACGGAATGAGCAGTTCTTC
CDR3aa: CASSQDSIRNEQFF

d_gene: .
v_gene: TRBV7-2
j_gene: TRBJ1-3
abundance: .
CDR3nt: TGTGCCAGCAGCTCGCTAGGACAGAGCTCTGGAAACACCATATATTTT
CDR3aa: CASSSLGQSSGNTIYF

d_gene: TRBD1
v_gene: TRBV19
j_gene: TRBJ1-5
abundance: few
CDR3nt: TGTGCCAGTAGCCCCGGACAGGGGTCGGGGCAGCCCCAGCATTTT
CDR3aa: CASSPGQGSGQPQHF

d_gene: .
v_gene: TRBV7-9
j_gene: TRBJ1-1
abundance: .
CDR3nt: TGTGCCAGCAGCTTCGGAGGGCTGAACACTGAAGCTTTCTTT
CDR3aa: CASSFGGLNTEAFF

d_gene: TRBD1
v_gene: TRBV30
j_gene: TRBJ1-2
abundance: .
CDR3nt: TGTGCCTGGAGTGTACTCAGGGGGGCTAAGGGCTACACCTTC
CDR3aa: CAWSVLRGAKGYTF

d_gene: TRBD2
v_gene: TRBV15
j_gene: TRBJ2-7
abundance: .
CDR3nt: TGTGCCACCAGCAGAGATCTTGTCAGGACTAGCGAGCAGTACTTC
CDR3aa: CATSRDLVRTSEQYF

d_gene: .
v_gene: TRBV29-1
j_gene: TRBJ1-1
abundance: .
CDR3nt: TGCAGCGTTGAGCGGGAGGGGGGGACTGAAGCTTTCTTT
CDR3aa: CSVEREGGTEAFF

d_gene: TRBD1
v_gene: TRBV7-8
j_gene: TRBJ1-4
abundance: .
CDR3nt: TGTGCCAGCAGCTTCGGGACAGTTAATGAAAAACTGTTTTTT
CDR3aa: CASSFGTVNEKLFF

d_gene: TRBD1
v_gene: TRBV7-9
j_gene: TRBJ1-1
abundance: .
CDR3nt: TGTGCCAGCAGCTTACCCTATACAGGGGTCAACACTGAAGCTTTCTTT
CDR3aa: CASSLPYTGVNTEAFF

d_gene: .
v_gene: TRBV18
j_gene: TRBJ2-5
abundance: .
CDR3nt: TGTGCCAGCTCACCGGGCGTCGTGGGCCAAGAGACCCAGTACTTC
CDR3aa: CASSPGVVGQETQYF

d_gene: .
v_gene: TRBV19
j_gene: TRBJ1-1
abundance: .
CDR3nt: TGTGCCAGTAGTCGTATAAACACTGAAGCTTTCTTT
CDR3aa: CASSRINTEAFF

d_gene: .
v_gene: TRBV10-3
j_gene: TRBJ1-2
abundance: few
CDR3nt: TGTGCCATCAGTGCACCAGAAGGTTTGGAGCCCTATGGCTACACCTTC
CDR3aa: CAISAPEGLEPYGYTF

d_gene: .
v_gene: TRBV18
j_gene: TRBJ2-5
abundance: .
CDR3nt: TGTGCCAGCTCACCCACCGGGACACTCCAAGAGACCCAGTACTTC
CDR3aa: CASSPTGTLQETQYF

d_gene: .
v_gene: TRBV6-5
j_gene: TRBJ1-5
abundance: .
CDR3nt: TGTGCCAGCAAGAGACAGAGCAATCAGCCCCAGCATTTT
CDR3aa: CASKRQSNQPQHF

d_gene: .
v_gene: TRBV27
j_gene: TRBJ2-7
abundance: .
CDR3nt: TGTGCCAGCAGTTTATCGACCGGGGTCTCCTACGAGCAGTACTTC
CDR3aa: CASSLSTGVSYEQYF

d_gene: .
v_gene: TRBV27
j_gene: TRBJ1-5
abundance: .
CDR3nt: TGTGCCAGCAGGGTCCAGGGATATAGCAATCAGCCCCAGCATTTT
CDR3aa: CASRVQGYSNQPQHF

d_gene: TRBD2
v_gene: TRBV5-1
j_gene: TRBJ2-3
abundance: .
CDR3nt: TGCGCCAGCAGCCGGACTAGCGGGGGCCATGTGGATACGCAGTATTTT
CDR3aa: CASSRTSGGHVDTQYF

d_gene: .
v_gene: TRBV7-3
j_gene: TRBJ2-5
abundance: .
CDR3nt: TGTGCCAGCAGCTCCGAGCGGGAAGAGACCCAGTACTTC
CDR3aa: CASSSEREETQYF

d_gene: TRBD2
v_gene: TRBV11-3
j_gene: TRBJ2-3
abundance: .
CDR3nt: TGTGCCAGCAGCTCCCGGGTAGCGGGGGGGACAGATACGCAGTATTTT
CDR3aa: CASSSRVAGGTDTQYF

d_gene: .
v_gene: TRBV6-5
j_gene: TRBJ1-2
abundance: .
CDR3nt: TGTGCCAGCAGGCGTGTTGATGGCTACACCTTC
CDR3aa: CASRRVDGYTF

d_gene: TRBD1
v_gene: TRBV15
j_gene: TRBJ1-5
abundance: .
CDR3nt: TGTGCCACCAGCTTAGACAGGGAAAATCAGCCCCAGCATTTT
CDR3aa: CATSLDRENQPQHF

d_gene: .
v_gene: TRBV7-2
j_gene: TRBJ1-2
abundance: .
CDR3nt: TGTGCCAGCAGCTTAACCAGGGTGACCTATGGCTACACCTTC
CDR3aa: CASSLTRVTYGYTF

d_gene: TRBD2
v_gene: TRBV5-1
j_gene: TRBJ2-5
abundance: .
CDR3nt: TGCGCCAGCAGCTTACGTCGGGGGGGCTCTCAAGAGACCCAGTACTTC
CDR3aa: CASSLRRGGSQETQYF

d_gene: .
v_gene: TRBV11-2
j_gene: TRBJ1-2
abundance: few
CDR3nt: TGTGCCAGCAGCTTACCCCGGCAGGGGAGTTATGGCTACACCTTC
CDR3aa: CASSLPRQGSYGYTF

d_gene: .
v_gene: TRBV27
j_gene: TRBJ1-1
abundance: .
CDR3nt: TGTGCCAGCAGTAAGGTGGACTGGAACACTGAAGCTTTCTTT
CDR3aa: CASSKVDWNTEAFF

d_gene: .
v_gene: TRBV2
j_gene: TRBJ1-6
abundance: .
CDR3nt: TGTGCCAGCCGAGCGGATTTTCCTAATTCACCCCTCCACTTT
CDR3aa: CASRADFPNSPLHF

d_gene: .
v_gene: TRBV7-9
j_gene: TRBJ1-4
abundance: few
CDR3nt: TGTGCCAGCAGCTCCCGAGCGAGACAGCCTAATGAAAAACTGTTTTTT
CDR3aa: CASSSRARQPNEKLFF

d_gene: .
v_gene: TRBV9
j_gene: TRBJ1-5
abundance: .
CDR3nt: TGTGCCAGCAGCGTAGAGCCAGGGGCCAATCAGCCCCAGCATTTT
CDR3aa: CASSVEPGANQPQHF

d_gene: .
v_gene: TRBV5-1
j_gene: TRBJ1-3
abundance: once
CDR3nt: TGCGCCAGCAGCCAGGGGTCCTCTGGAAACACCATATATTTT
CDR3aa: CASSQGSSGNTIYF

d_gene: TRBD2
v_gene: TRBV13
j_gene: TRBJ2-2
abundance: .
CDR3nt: TGTGCCAGCAGCGTAGGACTAGCGGGGGGGACCGGGGAGCTGTTTTTT
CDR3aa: CASSVGLAGGTGELFF

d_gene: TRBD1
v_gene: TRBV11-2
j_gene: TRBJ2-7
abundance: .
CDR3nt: TGTGCCAGCAGCCGATTGGGGACAGGGGTGAGCGACGAGCAGTACTTC
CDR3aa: CASSRLGTGVSDEQYF

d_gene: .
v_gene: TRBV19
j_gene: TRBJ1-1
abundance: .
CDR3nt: TGTGCCAGTAGTATACTAATGAACACTGAAGCTTTCTTT
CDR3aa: CASSILMNTEAFF

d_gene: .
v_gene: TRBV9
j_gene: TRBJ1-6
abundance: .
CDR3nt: TGTGCCAGCAGCGGCGGGGTTCAGGCCTCACCCCTCCACTTT
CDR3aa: CASSGGVQASPLHF

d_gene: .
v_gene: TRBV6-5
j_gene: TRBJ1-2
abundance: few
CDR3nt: TGTGCCAGCAGTTACGGACAAGCTAACTATGGCTACACCTTC
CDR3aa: CASSYGQANYGYTF

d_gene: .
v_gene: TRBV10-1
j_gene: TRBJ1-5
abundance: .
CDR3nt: TGCGCCAGCAGTGACGGGTCCCAGCATTTT
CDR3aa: CASSDGSQHF

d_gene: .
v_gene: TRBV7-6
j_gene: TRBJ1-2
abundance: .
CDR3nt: TGTGCCAGCAGCTTGGTCAGGGCCTATGGCTACACCTTC
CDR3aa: CASSLVRAYGYTF

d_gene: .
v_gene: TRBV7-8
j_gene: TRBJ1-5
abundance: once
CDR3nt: TGTGCCAGCAGCCTAAACCTCGACAATCAGCCCCAGCATTTT
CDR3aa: CASSLNLDNQPQHF

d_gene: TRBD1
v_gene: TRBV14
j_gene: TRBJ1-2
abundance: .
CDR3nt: TGTGCCAGCAGCCAAGAGCCAGGGGGTGGCTACACCTTC
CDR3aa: CASSQEPGGGYTF

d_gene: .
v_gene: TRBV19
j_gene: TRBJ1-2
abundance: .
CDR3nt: TGTGCCAGTAGTGCCAACACTGTAGAGCGTACGGGCTATGGCTACACCTTC
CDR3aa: CASSANTVERTGYGYTF

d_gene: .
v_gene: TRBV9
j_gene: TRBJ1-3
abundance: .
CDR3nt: TGTGCCAGCAGCGTCGATTTTGCTAGGGGATCTGGAAACACCATATATTTT
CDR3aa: CASSVDFARGSGNTIYF

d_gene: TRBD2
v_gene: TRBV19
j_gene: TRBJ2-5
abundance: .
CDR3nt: TGTGCCAGTAGTCCAGCCACTAGCGGGGGGCGGGAGACCCAGTACTTC
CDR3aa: CASSPATSGGRETQYF